What follows describes a single T cell receptor (beta chain). Its matching antigen is unknown. This entry comes from a study of shared clonotypes between healthy human individuals. Study at large: Each donor had three CD4 naive, three CD4 memory, two CD8 naive and one CD8 memory plate. Findings and limits, study-wide: For naive CD4 cells, roughly 5% of clonotypes were shared across a handful of donors. Only a few donors were included, so the genetic and exposure-history diversity represented was limited.

Trimming took 4 bases from V and 4 from J; bases not matched to a gene: 6. The CDR3 length is 14 residues. The germline gives CDR1 SGHDT, CDR2 YYEEEE. Naivety among CD8 cells was defined by CD45RO negativity and positive CCR7 selection, thereby excluding terminally differentiated effector memory CD45RA+ cells. Only in-frame clones appear in the TCRdb table, and some are missing; sequencing was by immunoSEQ multiplex PCR. The data show about 2 million clones, over 85% seen once. The sequencing input was naive CD8+ T cells sorted from blood. The clonotype comes from a man aged 18 to 30 in good health. The V and J genes are TRBV5-6 and TRBJ2-7, with TRBD1 identical over 9 bases. In DNA, the CDR3 is TGTGCCAGCAGCACGGGACAGGGAGGTTACGAGCAGTACTTC. It yields the protein CASSTGQGGYEQYF.